This is a list of T cell receptor beta chains from one sample in a study of early T cells in non-severe SARS-CoV-2 infection. TCRdb re-analysed the 5' RACE reads in MiXCR, keeping a single row per CDR3 protein. The sample records 85,000 to 100,000 distinct CDR3 sequences, 11% being singletons. Sequenced material: whole blood. The receptor set was obtained from an adult who was a healthcare worker with PCR-confirmed SARS-CoV-2 infection or an uninfected control (not recorded which). The CDR3 runs from the conserved cysteine through the conserved F or W. The D gene is left open where the match is weak. Part of the rows lack a size; the others show once, few, many or a class for expanded clones.

size: NA; J: TRBJ2-5; D: NA; V: TRBV7-6; CDR3: CASHTGGGSETQYF; DNA: TGTGCCAGCCACACGGGCGGGGGCTCGGAGACCCAGTACTTC
size: few; J: TRBJ2-1; D: NA; V: TRBV27; CDR3: CASSNGPSTFF; DNA: TGTGCCAGCAGTAACGGACCAAGCACTTTCTTC
size: many; J: TRBJ2-5; D: NA; V: TRBV2; CDR3: CASSETGYRETQYF; DNA: TGTGCCAGCAGTGAAACAGGGTACCGGGAGACCCAGTACTTC
size: many; J: TRBJ1-2; D: TRBD1; V: TRBV20-1; CDR3: CSARDSGTAYGYTF; DNA: TGCAGTGCTAGAGATTCCGGGACAGCCTATGGCTACACCTTC
size: few; J: TRBJ1-2; D: NA; V: TRBV7-9; CDR3: CASSSQARGGVDYGYTF; DNA: TGTGCCAGCAGTTCCCAAGCGAGAGGGGGAGTAGACTATGGCTACACCTTC
size: NA; J: TRBJ2-1; D: TRBD2; V: TRBV20-1; CDR3: CSAWERGSSYNEQFF; DNA: TGCAGTGCTTGGGAGCGGGGTAGCTCCTACAATGAGCAGTTCTTC
size: NA; J: TRBJ2-7; D: TRBD1; V: TRBV4-1; CDR3: CASSQDPGQTSYEQYF; DNA: TGCGCCAGCAGCCAAGACCCGGGACAGACCAGCTACGAGCAGTACTTC
size: few; J: TRBJ2-7; D: NA; V: TRBV28; CDR3: CASSSPAYEQYF; DNA: TGTGCCAGCAGTTCTCCTGCCTACGAGCAGTACTTC
size: few; J: TRBJ2-1; D: NA; V: TRBV30; CDR3: CAWSVGSGYPYNEQFF; DNA: TGTGCCTGGAGTGTTGGTAGCGGATACCCCTACAATGAGCAGTTCTTC
size: many; J: TRBJ2-3; D: TRBD2; V: TRBV20-1; CDR3: CSARGRTSGTDTQYF; DNA: TGCAGTGCTAGAGGACGGACTAGCGGCACAGATACGCAGTATTTT
size: few; J: TRBJ2-7; D: TRBD1; V: TRBV19; CDR3: CASSIDGRQGETYEQYF; DNA: TGTGCCAGTAGTATAGATGGGCGACAGGGGGAAACCTACGAGCAGTACTTC
size: many; J: TRBJ2-1; D: TRBD2; V: TRBV3-1; CDR3: CASSQTSGRSSYNEQFF; DNA: TGTGCCAGCAGCCAAACTAGCGGGAGGAGCTCCTACAATGAGCAGTTCTTC
size: many; J: TRBJ2-1; D: NA; V: TRBV28; CDR3: CASSPTGLPNNEQFF; DNA: TGTGCCAGCAGTCCCACGGGACTTCCAAACAATGAGCAGTTCTTC
size: many; J: TRBJ2-2; D: TRBD1; V: TRBV19; CDR3: CASSTPGQGAGELFF; DNA: TGTGCCAGTAGTACCCCGGGACAGGGGGCCGGGGAGCTGTTTTTT
size: few; J: TRBJ2-3; D: TRBD2; V: TRBV20-1; CDR3: CSVGKAGDGDTQYF; DNA: TGCAGTGTCGGGAAAGCGGGAGACGGGGATACGCAGTATTTT
size: NA; J: TRBJ1-3; D: NA; V: TRBV28; CDR3: CASGDRGNTIYF; DNA: TGTGCCAGCGGAGACAGAGGAAACACCATATATTTT
size: few; J: TRBJ1-1; D: NA; V: TRBV5-1; CDR3: CASSFPAAAREAFF; DNA: TGCGCCAGCAGCTTCCCAGCCGCGGCCAGGGAAGCTTTCTTT
size: few; J: TRBJ2-1; D: NA; V: TRBV6-5; CDR3: CASHRRAPYNEQFF; DNA: TGTGCCAGTCACAGGAGGGCGCCTTACAATGAGCAGTTCTTC
size: few; J: TRBJ1-4; D: TRBD1; V: TRBV28; CDR3: CASSPLQGNGEKLFF; DNA: TGTGCCAGCAGTCCACTACAGGGGAATGGTGAAAAACTGTTTTTT
size: many; J: TRBJ2-1; D: NA; V: TRBV7-9; CDR3: CASSSELLRYNEQFF; DNA: TGTGCCAGCAGCTCCGAGTTACTACGGTACAATGAGCAGTTCTTC
size: few; J: TRBJ2-2; D: TRBD1; V: TRBV4-2; CDR3: CASSQESGGTGELFF; DNA: TGTGCCAGCAGCCAAGAGTCAGGGGGCACCGGGGAGCTGTTTTTT
size: many; J: TRBJ2-7; D: TRBD2; V: TRBV5-1; CDR3: CASAKVAGRYEQYF; DNA: TGCGCCAGCGCCAAAGTAGCGGGGAGATACGAGCAGTACTTC
size: many; J: TRBJ1-5; D: NA; V: TRBV7-8; CDR3: CASSLNNQPQHF; DNA: TGTGCCAGCAGCCTTAACAATCAGCCCCAGCATTTT
size: NA; J: TRBJ2-7; D: TRBD2; V: TRBV4-1; CDR3: CASSQFSGSSYEQYF; DNA: TGCGCCAGCAGCCAATTCAGCGGGAGCTCCTACGAGCAGTACTTC
size: many; J: TRBJ2-3; D: NA; V: TRBV4-1; CDR3: CASSQTTARPTDTQYF; DNA: TGCGCCAGCAGCCAAACGACAGCACGACCCACAGATACGCAGTATTTT
size: few; J: TRBJ1-1; D: NA; V: TRBV7-3; CDR3: CASSLKAVGMNTEAFF; DNA: TGTGCCAGCAGCTTAAAGGCAGTTGGGATGAACACTGAAGCTTTCTTT
size: NA; J: TRBJ2-2; D: NA; V: TRBV7-6; CDR3: CASSRGEGRNTGELFF; DNA: TGTGCCAGCAGCCGCGGAGAGGGTCGGAACACCGGGGAGCTGTTTTTT
size: many; J: TRBJ1-4; D: NA; V: TRBV20-1; CDR3: CSARAPQGGEKLFF; DNA: TGCAGTGCTAGAGCCCCACAGGGAGGAGAAAAACTGTTTTTT
size: NA; J: TRBJ1-5; D: NA; V: TRBV18; CDR3: CASSPSVNQPQHF; DNA: TGTGCCAGCTCACCAAGCGTCAATCAGCCCCAGCATTTT
size: many; J: TRBJ2-5; D: TRBD2; V: TRBV5-1; CDR3: CASSSGTSGETQYF; DNA: TGCGCCAGCAGCTCCGGGACTAGCGGAGAGACCCAGTACTTC
size: NA; J: TRBJ1-2; D: NA; V: TRBV6-6; CDR3: CASSKRGEGYGYTF; DNA: TGTGCCAGCAGTAAGAGGGGTGAGGGGTATGGCTACACCTTC
size: few; J: TRBJ2-1; D: NA; V: TRBV12-3/TRBV12-4; CDR3: CASSVGRRYNEQFF; DNA: TGTGCCAGCAGCGTAGGGAGGAGATACAATGAGCAGTTCTTC
size: few; J: TRBJ2-1; D: NA; V: TRBV7-2; CDR3: CASSLRREQFF; DNA: TGTGCCAGCAGCTTAAGGCGGGAGCAGTTCTTC
size: NA; J: TRBJ2-4; D: TRBD1; V: TRBV19; CDR3: CASSISGTGIASAKNIQYF; DNA: TGTGCCAGTAGTATCTCCGGGACAGGGATAGCCTCGGCCAAAAACATTCAGTACTTC
size: many; J: TRBJ2-7; D: NA; V: TRBV14; CDR3: CASSQDEAEKRYEQYF; DNA: TGTGCCAGCAGCCAAGACGAAGCGGAGAAGAGGTACGAGCAGTACTTC
size: few; J: TRBJ1-6; D: NA; V: TRBV15; CDR3: CATSKLQGNNSPLHF; DNA: TGTGCCACCAGCAAGTTGCAGGGAAATAATTCACCCCTCCACTTT
size: many; J: TRBJ2-7; D: NA; V: TRBV5-1; CDR3: CASSFDGSYEQYF; DNA: TGCGCCAGCAGCTTCGACGGGTCCTACGAGCAGTACTTC
size: many; J: TRBJ2-7; D: NA; V: TRBV6-5; CDR3: CASSYTTGFFYEQYF; DNA: TGTGCCAGCAGTTACACAACAGGTTTCTTCTACGAGCAGTACTTC
size: many; J: TRBJ1-4; D: NA; V: TRBV5-1; CDR3: CASSLEPGASGKLFF; DNA: TGCGCCAGCAGCTTGGAACCTGGGGCGTCTGGAAAACTGTTTTTT
size: few; J: TRBJ2-5; D: NA; V: TRBV7-9; CDR3: CASSPEPGRRQETQYF; DNA: TGTGCCAGCAGCCCCGAACCGGGACGTCGGCAAGAGACCCAGTACTTC
size: NA; J: TRBJ2-2; D: NA; V: TRBV29-1; CDR3: CSVVGPTNTGELFF; DNA: TGCAGCGTTGTCGGACCTACGAACACCGGGGAGCTGTTTTTT
size: many; J: TRBJ2-7; D: NA; V: TRBV4-2; CDR3: CASSQAPGIVYEQYF; DNA: TGTGCCAGCAGCCAAGCTCCCGGGATTGTCTACGAGCAGTACTTC
size: few; J: TRBJ2-5; D: TRBD2; V: TRBV4-1; CDR3: CASSQSTSGRETQYF; DNA: TGCGCCAGCAGCCAGTCTACTAGCGGGAGAGAGACCCAGTACTTC
size: NA; J: TRBJ2-7; D: NA; V: TRBV12-3/TRBV12-4; CDR3: CATQAGAVNEQYF; DNA: TGTGCCACCCAGGCGGGGGCAGTGAACGAGCAGTACTTC
size: NA; J: TRBJ1-5; D: NA; V: TRBV12-3/TRBV12-4; CDR3: CASRGYSNQPQHF; DNA: TGTGCCAGCAGGGGGTATAGCAATCAGCCCCAGCATTTT